This T cell receptor beta chain was found in a study of cytomegalovirus exposure and HLA in healthy donors. Overall study results and limits: Accurate prediction of most subjects' HLA-A and HLA-B alleles from TCR beta sequences was reported.

As to this clone: Its antigen is unknown.

V lost 5 bases and J lost 4; bases outside the gene matches: 6. This CDR3 has 14 residues. Germline V gene data show CDR1 as MDHEN and CDR2 as SYDVKM. Primers for the PCR totalled 60 Vbeta and 13 Jbeta. Assay: immunoSEQ multiplex PCR; the TCRdb copy retains only in-frame clones and omits some. The repertoire holds around 270,000 clones, 80% seen once, with about 0.3% in the top ten. The sequence was obtained from a girl aged 2-10 years in good health and CMV-seronegative. Source material: PBMCs. V gene TRBV28 combines with J gene TRBJ2-5; 8 nucleotides align to TRBD2. The CDR3 DNA reads TGTGCCAGCAGTATCGGGGCGGGGGGAGAGACCCAGTACTTC. Protein sequence: CASSIGAGGETQYF.